The entry below describes one T cell receptor (beta chain). This clonotype was seen at least ten times. Which antigen it targets is not known. Mismatch with germline at one junction end may stem from a read error. This sample stems from a study of T cells in Graves' hyperthyroidism and ophthalmopathy (dated by TCRdb to about 2019). Context from the whole study: Peripheral blood samples were taken at initial diagnosis, before any treatment was given. To identify distinguishing TCR V-J signatures, a discovery cohort of around 100 patients was used, comprising 43 with Graves' ophthalmopathy and some 60 with stable Graves' hyperthyroidism. Prospective prediction of ophthalmopathy was tested in an independent validation cohort of approximately 19 hyperthyroidism patients and 15 to 17 patients who later progressed to ophthalmopathy. The 90 or so discovery patients were randomly split 7:3 into training and test sets. In about six Graves' hyperthyroidism patients, the study also compared T-cell repertoires from thyroid tissue with T-cell repertoires from blood. After blood sampling, hyperthyroidism patients were treated with methimazole at a starting dose of 30 mg daily, and ophthalmopathy patients were treated with high-dose intravenous methylprednisolone. According to the paper, TCR Vbeta CDR3 sequencing was carried out on 135 peripheral blood samples, which came from 40 to 45 ophthalmopathy, 70 to 80 hyperthyroidism and roughly 17 progressor patients.

Overall results and qualifications from the work: No statistical method was used to fix the sample size in advance, and group allocation was not hidden from the investigators. Ophthalmopathy was separated from stable hyperthyroidism by a 13 V-J signature model, with roughly 88% sensitivity and about 81% specificity obtained in cross-validation and 80%/75% obtained in testing. In validation, the model predicted progression to ophthalmopathy with roughly 70% sensitivity and approximately 78% specificity, a median of about 6 months before onset. Most expanded thyroid clonotypes (frequency above 0.001) were also found in blood, which suggests that blood repertoires may mirror thyroid immune responses.

Graves' hyperthyroidism was defined as stable when no progression to ophthalmopathy occurred over 18 months of follow-up. Hyperthyroidism patients were aged 18 to 65 years and newly diagnosed, with disease duration of less than 2 months. Any patient with an uncontrolled infection, another autoimmune disease, pregnancy or lactation was excluded. Diagnoses were based on clinical symptoms, serum thyroxine and TRAb, thyroid ultrasound and orbital computed tomography. PBMCs were isolated from about 10 ml of fresh peripheral blood by Ficoll-Paque density gradient centrifugation. Total RNA was extracted using Trizol reagent, and RNA quality was assessed on an Agilent 2100 Bioanalyzer. The CDR3 numbers 12 residues from cysteine through phenylalanine. The kept DNA is CDR3 alone, 36 bases in frame from the first base. Reading the germline V gene (reference sequence) gives CDR1 DFQATT and CDR2 SNEGSKA. The TCR beta CDR3 regions were amplified from the RNA transcripts. The TCR CDR3 was subjected to a first round of RT-PCR using the HTBI primer set and the Qiagen OneStep RT-PCR kit. Libraries were constructed in a second round of multiplex PCR, after which size selection and purification were carried out. Libraries were sequenced paired-end with 100 bp reads on an Illumina HiSeq2000. In the paper's pipeline: Raw data were processed with SOAPnuke, discarding reads with adapters, uncalled bases, mean Phred below 15, or no exact constant-primer or identifier match. High-quality paired reads were merged using COPE v1.2.5, and each unique nucleotide sequence was defined as a clonotype. MiTCR v1.1 was used to align clonotypes to the IMGT TRBV, TRBD and TRBJ reference segments. The analysis was restricted to V-J combinations with a frequency above 0.0001, which together covered just over 98% of the repertoires. A TCS score was defined as the ratio between F50 (clonal expansion) and ExV (chaos), using BLOSUM62-based TCRdist between CDR3 peptides within each V-J. Welch's t-statistics and random forest reduced 450 to 600 V-J features to 10 to 15, which were used in a naive Bayes classifier (R e1071). The Morisita-Horn index was used to measure how similar the thyroid and blood repertoires were. The public reads were quality trimmed at Q25 with fastp and then assembled into clones with MiXCR by TCRdb, keeping productive beta chains. Every CDR3 protein is listed once, alongside the most common genes and DNA of its rows. These V and J calls derive from TCRdb rather than the authors' analysis. The table for this sample lists roughly 700,000 distinct CDR3 sequences; about a third of them were counted only once. The ten largest make up roughly 30% of the sample.

Sequencing input: blood. The receptor was isolated from a middle-aged woman with Graves' hyperthyroidism. The sequence is built from TRBV20-1 and TRBJ1-1; the D gene assignment is ambiguous. Read as DNA, the sequence is TGCAGTGCTAGAGTGTCCGGTAACCCAGTACTCTTT. Its translation is CSARVSGNPVLF.